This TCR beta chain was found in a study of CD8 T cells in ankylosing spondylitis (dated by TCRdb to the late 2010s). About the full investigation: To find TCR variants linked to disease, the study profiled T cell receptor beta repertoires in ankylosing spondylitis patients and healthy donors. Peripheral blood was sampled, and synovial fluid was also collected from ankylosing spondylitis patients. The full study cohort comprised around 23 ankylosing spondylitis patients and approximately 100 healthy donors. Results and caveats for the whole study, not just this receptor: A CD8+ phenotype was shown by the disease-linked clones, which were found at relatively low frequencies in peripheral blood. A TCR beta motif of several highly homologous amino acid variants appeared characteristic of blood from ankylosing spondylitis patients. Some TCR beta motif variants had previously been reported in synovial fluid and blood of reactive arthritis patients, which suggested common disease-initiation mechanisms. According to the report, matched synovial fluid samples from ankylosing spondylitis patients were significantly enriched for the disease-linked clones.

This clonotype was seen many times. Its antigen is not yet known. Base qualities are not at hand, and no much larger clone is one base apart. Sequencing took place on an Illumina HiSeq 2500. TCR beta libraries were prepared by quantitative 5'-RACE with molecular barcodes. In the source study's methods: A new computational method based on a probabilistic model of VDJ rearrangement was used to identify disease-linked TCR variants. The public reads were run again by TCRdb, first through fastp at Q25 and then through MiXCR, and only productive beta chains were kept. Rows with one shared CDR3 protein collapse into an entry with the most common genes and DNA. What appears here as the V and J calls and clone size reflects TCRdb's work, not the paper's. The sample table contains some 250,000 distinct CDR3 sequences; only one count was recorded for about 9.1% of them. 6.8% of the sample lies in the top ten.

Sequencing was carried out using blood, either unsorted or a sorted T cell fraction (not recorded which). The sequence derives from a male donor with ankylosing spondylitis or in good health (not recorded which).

DNA sequence: TGCAGTGCCCACTGGGACGGAAAAAACATTCAGTACTTC. It specifies CSAHWDGKNIQYF. The receptor chain draws on TRBV20-1 and TRBJ2-4; the D region is possibly TRBD1 or TRBD2, each matching across 5 bases. The CDR3, cysteine through phenylalanine, is 13 amino acids long. Just the 39-base CDR3 DNA is kept, in frame starting at base 1. V gives up 6 bases and J gives up 4 bases, and the segment between their germline ends measures 13 bases. As encoded in the germline V gene (reference sequence), CDR1 is DFQATT while CDR2 is SNEGSKA.